This T cell receptor beta chain emerged from a study of shared clonotypes between healthy human individuals. Overall study: Per-donor plates numbered three CD4 naive, three CD4 memory, two CD8 naive and one CD8 memory.

Free of recent acute infections or vaccinations, the donors were healthy HIV-negative adults. Profiled with immunoSEQ multiplex PCR; TCRdb holds only in-frame clones, not every one. This sample carries approximately 2,000,000 clones, roughly 90% of them seen once, and the ten largest clones take 0.37%. Overall study findings and caveats: It was expected that sequencing depth would affect clonotype sharing among donors. Enrolling few donors narrowed the genetic and exposure-history diversity that was represented.

Remarks on this clone: Its matching antigen is unknown.

Germline CDR1 reads SGHTA; CDR2 reads FQGTGA. There are 14 residues in the CDR3. The ends were cut back, 4 bases at V and 5 bases at J, with 14 bases in the middle. The specimen sequenced was naive CD4+ T cells from PBMCs. Subset: CD45RA+ positively selected. This sequence originates from a man between 18 and 29 years old in good health. Some clones in this sample may be carry-over from other donors' samples. This rearrangement joins TRBV7-3 to TRBJ1-2; a weak D match, TRBD1 (6 bases). The CDR3 coding sequence is TGTGCCAGCAGCTGGGACGGACAGAAATATGGCTACACCTTC. Its protein product is CASSWDGQKYGYTF.